The 29 T cell receptor beta chains in this list originate from one sample, sequenced in a study of long-term antiretroviral therapy in people with HIV. Runs used v3.0 of the immunoSEQ assay and were done at survey level. TCRdb's copy holds only in-frame clones and misses some; the assay was immunoSEQ multiplex PCR. The sample lists around 17,000 clones, roughly 91% seen once, with less than 15% in the top ten. Source: unsorted PBMCs, taken 6.9 years after starting antiretroviral therapy. Receptor source: a man over 45 with HIV.

The V gene is TRBV28, the J gene TRBJ1-2; 8 nucleotides match TRBD1. Trimming took 6 bases from V and 7 from J; bases not matched to a gene: 13. Germline CDR1 and CDR2: MDHEN and SYDVKM. The CDR3 spans 15 residues. CDR3 nucleotide sequence: TGTGCCAGCAGCCCTACCCGGACAGGGTTAGGTGGCTACACCTTC. Its protein is CASSPTRTGLGGYTF.

The chain joins TRBV7-3 to TRBJ2-7; D is ambiguous. This CDR3 is built from 13 residues. Germline V gene lookup returns CDR1 SGHTA and CDR2 FQGTGA. V gave up 5 bases and J gave up 8 bases, with 16 bases separating them. Here the CDR3 reads CASSHSREQKQYF. In nucleotides, the CDR3 is TGTGCCAGCAGCCATAGTAGGGAACAGAAGCAGTACTTC.

The chain employs TRBV9 and TRBJ2-5, with D perhaps TRBD1 or TRBD2 (6 bases each). There are 16 residues in the CDR3. The germline CDR1 and CDR2 sequences are SGDLS and YYNGEE. The ends were cut back, 3 bases at V and 3 bases at J, with 18 bases in the middle. The DNA of the CDR3 is TGTGCCAGCAGCGGAACCTCGACAGGAGGGGAAGAGACCCAGTACTTC. It translates to CASSGTSTGGEETQYF.

Here the CDR3 reads CASSLTTTGATYEQYF. The CDR3, as DNA: TGTGCCAGCAGCCTCACGACGACAGGGGCCACCTACGAGCAGTACTTC. The chain recombines TRBV4-2 with TRBJ2-7, with TRBD1 matching 8 bases. CDR3 length: 16 residues. CDR1 and CDR2 from the germline V gene are LGHNA and YNFKEQ. The junction had 10 bases not matched to a gene; V was cut back by 4 bases and J by 2 bases.

CDR3 residues: CASSHLTGAGELFF. CDR3 coding DNA: TGCGCCAGCAGCCACCTGACAGGGGCCGGGGAGCTGTTTTTT. This chain links TRBV4-3 with TRBJ2-2; 8 bases line up with TRBD1. V trimming: 3 bases; J trimming: 6 bases; junction bases outside the gene matches: 3. This CDR3 comprises 14 residues. Germline V gene sequence: CDR1 LGHNA, CDR2 YSLEER.

The chain links TRBV9 to TRBJ1-4, with TRBD1 matching 8 bases. This CDR3 comprises 22 residues. J lost 1 base, V lost 3 bases, and 23 bases had no gene match. CDR1 is SGDLS, CDR2 YYNGEE, per germline. The chain's CDR3 is CASSATPDYAVMDRETNEKLFF. CDR3 nucleotides: TGTGCCAGCAGCGCTACTCCCGATTACGCCGTGATGGACAGGGAAACTAATGAAAAACTGTTTTTT.

V and J are TRBV29-1 and TRBJ1-4; a possible D gene is TRBD1 (6 bases). V was trimmed by 4 bases and J by 0 bases, leaving 9 bases between them. CDR3 length: 14 amino acids. CDR1 and CDR2 (germline): SQVTM, ANQGSEA. The CDR3 nucleotides read TGCAGCGTTGTTCAGGGGCCAACTAATGAAAAACTGTTTTTT. This sequence encodes CSVVQGPTNEKLFF.

CDR3 protein: CASRSRGEPKQYF. The CDR3 nucleotides read TGTGCCAGTAGATCCAGGGGGGAACCCAAGCAGTACTTC. The chain has TRBV19 and TRBJ2-7; D might be TRBD1 (7 bases). The length of the CDR3 is 13 residues. In germline, CDR1 is LNHDA, CDR2 SQIVND (reference sequence). Trimming removed 6 bases at V and 8 bases at J, with 17 bases between.

The chain recombines TRBV11-2 with TRBJ1-2; D uncertain. This CDR3 is 15 amino acids long. The germline V gene has CDR1 SGHAT and CDR2 FQNNGV. V lost 4 bases, J lost 2 bases, and 14 bases lay in between. CDR3 coding DNA: TGTGCCAGCAGCTCCACCAACTTAGGAAACTATGGCTACACCTTC. As protein: CASSSTNLGNYGYTF.

The genes are TRBV2 and TRBJ2-1, with 11 bases lining up with TRBD1. Germline values: CDR1 SNHLY, CDR2 FYNNEI. The CDR3 runs to 16 residues. V dropped 5 bases and J dropped 6; count of bases not matched to a gene: 9. DNA of the CDR3: TGTGCCAGCAGTTCTACGAGGGACAGGGGGGGCAATGAGCAGTTCTTC. Residues: CASSSTRDRGGNEQFF.

The chain links TRBV28 to TRBJ2-7; 11 bases line up with TRBD1. Trimming cost V 1 base and J 3 bases; bases outside gene matches: 29. This CDR3 spans 24 amino acids. CDR1 is MDHEN, CDR2 SYDVKM, per germline. This CDR3 is CASSLSPPSRTGGVVVAPLYEQYF. The CDR3 bases are TGTGCCAGCAGTTTATCCCCCCCCAGTCGGACAGGGGGCGTAGTCGTAGCCCCCCTCTACGAGCAGTACTTC.

A single count supports this clone. The chain combines TRBV27 with TRBJ1-3; D not resolved. The CDR3 extends over 13 amino acids. Germline V gives CDR1 MNHEY, CDR2 SMNVEV (reference sequence). Trimming removed 0 bases from V and 2 bases from J, with 2 bases in between. CDR3 bases: TGTGCCAGCAGTTTATCGGCTGGAAACACCATATATTTT. Its protein is CASSLSAGNTIYF.

The J gene is TRBJ2-3, the V gene TRBV29-1, with D possibly TRBD2 on 7 matching bases. In germline, CDR1 is SQVTM, CDR2 ANQGSEA. The length of the CDR3 is 15 residues. V lost 3 bases to trimming and J lost 3 bases, with 16 bases between them. CDR3 residues: CSVERGEGYTDTQYF. CDR3 coding DNA: TGCAGCGTTGAGAGGGGGGAGGGCTATACAGATACGCAGTATTTT.

As concerns this clone: Other DNA sequences in the same sample also yield this CDR3. This chain joins TRBV27 and TRBJ2-1, with D possibly matching TRBD2 (7 bases). The CDR3 consists of 16 residues. V lost 2 bases and J lost 8, with 19 bases in between. Germline CDR1 and CDR2: MNHEY and SMNVEV (reference sequence). CDR3 protein: CASSLAEYTGGDEQFF. The CDR3 DNA reads TGTGCCAGCAGTTTAGCTGAGTATACGGGGGGCGATGAGCAGTTCTTC.

The V and J genes are TRBV7-2 and TRBJ2-2, with 7 positions matching TRBD2. The CDR3 runs 16 residues. The V gene end was trimmed by 5 bases and the J gene end by 6 bases; junction bases not matched to a gene: 12. Germline values: CDR1 SGHTA, CDR2 FQGNSA. The CDR3 protein is CASSPRAGVVSGELFF. DNA for the CDR3: TGTGCCAGCAGCCCCAGGGCGGGAGTGGTTTCCGGGGAGCTGTTTTTT.

This chain links TRBV19 with TRBJ1-1; the D gene is possibly TRBD1 (5 bases). This CDR3 spans 12 amino acids. Germline CDR1 LNHDA, CDR2 SQIVND (reference sequence). V lost 5 bases and J lost 9, with 13 bases in between. CDR3 sequence (DNA): TGTGCCAGTAGTGACGTTGGGGGGAAAGCTTTCTTT. Amino acid sequence: CASSDVGGKAFF.

The rearrangement joins TRBV7-6 to TRBJ2-1; D gene unclear. There are 15 residues in the CDR3. Germline CDR1 reads SGHVS; CDR2 reads FNYEAQ. Trimming took off 5 bases at V and 6 bases at J, with 17 bases between the two ends. CDR3 nucleotide sequence: TGTGCCAGCAGCCCCCACCCCGCTAGAATCAATGAGCAGTTCTTC. Protein sequence: CASSPHPARINEQFF.

V gene TRBV27 combines with J gene TRBJ2-1; D could derive from TRBD1 or TRBD2 (5 bases each). The V end was cut by 7 bases, the J end by 9 bases, with 19 bases between. CDR1 and CDR2 from the germline V gene are MNHEY and SMNVEV (reference sequence). The CDR3 spans 14 residues. The CDR3 region has the DNA TGTGCCAGCACCCGGGGACGAGGGGAGAGTGAGCAGTTCTTC. This gives the protein CASTRGRGESEQFF.

By sample share, this clone is medium-sized. V usage is TRBV28 and J usage is TRBJ1-2, with D possibly matching TRBD1 (6 bases). Trimming stripped 4 bases from V and 4 bases from J, with 22 bases between. Germline V gene sequence: CDR1 MDHEN, CDR2 SYDVKM. The CDR3 runs to 17 residues. The CDR3 nucleotides read TGTGCCAGCAGTTCTGAAAAACAGGGACCGATTTTCTATGGCTACACCTTC. It is translated as CASSSEKQGPIFYGYTF.

The CDR3 DNA is TGTGCCAGCATAGACAGGGTTGGCTTCGTGGCTCAAGCTTTCTTT. It encodes CASIDRVGFVAQAFF. The chain couples TRBV30 to TRBJ1-1; TRBD1 matches at 7 bases. Germline assignment: CDR1 GTSNPN and CDR2 SVGIG (reference sequence). V dropped 8 bases and J dropped 9; count of bases not matched to a gene: 21. The CDR3 covers 15 residues.

The V and J genes are TRBV5-5 and TRBJ2-5; 13 bases agree with TRBD2. The trim removed 3 bases at V and 4 bases at J, leaving 3 bases unmatched. The germline gives CDR1 SGHKS, CDR2 YYEKEE (reference sequence). CDR3 length: 15 residues. CDR3 in DNA: TGTGCCAGCAGCTGGACTAGCGGGAGTGGAGAGACCCAGTACTTC. Amino acid sequence: CASSWTSGSGETQYF.

V usage is TRBV27 and J usage is TRBJ2-4, with D possibly matching TRBD1 (5 bases). With 7 bases removed from V and 9 bases from J, the gap between germline ends came to 13 bases. CDR3 length equals 12 residues. From germline, CDR1 is MNHEY and CDR2 SMNVEV (reference sequence). CDR3 protein: CASTKGWGIQYF. In nucleotides, the CDR3 is TGTGCCAGCACGAAGGGGTGGGGCATTCAGTACTTC.

The chain joins TRBV6-5 to TRBJ1-1; tentatively, D is TRBD1 (5 bases). CDR3 length equals 15 residues. Germline V gene lookup returns CDR1 MNHEY and CDR2 SVGAGI. V lost 7 bases and J 0 bases, leaving 15 bases between the germline ends. The CDR3 loop reads CASNPWGNMNTEAFF. Here the CDR3 DNA reads TGTGCCAGCAACCCCTGGGGGAACATGAACACTGAAGCTTTCTTT.

This chain connects TRBV7-6 to TRBJ2-5; TRBD1 aligns across 7 bases. Germline V gene sequence: CDR1 SGHVS, CDR2 FNYEAQ. The CDR3 loop spans 17 amino acids. V trimming: 4 bases; J trimming: 2 bases; junction bases outside the gene matches: 13. Here the CDR3 DNA reads TGTGCCAGCAGCTCAGGGAGCCGGGACAGACAACAAGAGACCCAGTACTTC. Translated: CASSSGSRDRQQETQYF.

J is TRBJ1-1 and V is TRBV10-3; D is perhaps TRBD1 (5 bases). CDR1 and CDR2 from the germline V gene are ENHRY and SYGVKD. The ends were cut back, 0 bases at V and 3 bases at J, with 14 bases in the middle. The CDR3 runs to 16 residues. The CDR3 is CAISESIRGKDTEAFF. DNA for the CDR3: TGTGCCATCAGTGAGTCGATTCGGGGGAAGGACACTGAAGCTTTCTTT.

The table lists this clone with a few counts. The J gene is TRBJ2-5, the V gene TRBV5-4, with 7 positions matching TRBD1. J lost 2 bases, V lost 1 base, and 11 bases had no gene match. This CDR3 contains 17 residues. CDR1 is SGHNT and CDR2 is YYREEE in the germline V gene (reference sequence). DNA for the CDR3: TGTGCCAGCAGCTTGTCGGATACAGGGGTGAAACAAGAGACCCAGTACTTC. Amino acid sequence: CASSLSDTGVKQETQYF.

In its sample, this clone was seen once. The chain employs TRBV7-3 and TRBJ2-2, with 7 bases fitting TRBD2. After removal of 5 bases from V and 5 bases from J, the junction contained 5 bases not matched to a gene. The germline V gene has CDR1 SGHTA and CDR2 FQGTGA. The CDR3 is 14 residues long. The CDR3 sequence: CASSPWEGTGELFF. In nucleotides, the CDR3 is TGTGCCAGCAGCCCCTGGGAGGGAACCGGGGAGCTGTTTTTT.

The genes are TRBV11-2 and TRBJ1-2; no clear D. CDR1 SGHAT and CDR2 FQNNGV come from the germline V gene. The CDR3 has 14 amino acids. V lost 2 bases, J lost 8 bases, and 15 bases lay in between. The CDR3 DNA reads as TGTGCCAGCAGCTTAAATCCCGGACGCGGAGGCTACACCTTC. Translating gives CASSLNPGRGGYTF. The full variable domain, completed using reference TRBV11-2 and TRBJ1-2, is EAGVAQSPRYKIIEKRQSVAFWCNPISGHATLYWYQQILGQGPKLLIQFQNNGVVDDSQLPKDRFSAERLKGVDSTLKIQPAKLEDSAVYLCASSLNPGRGGYTFGSGTRLTVV.

The V call is TRBV9, the J call TRBJ2-6, with 7 positions matching TRBD2. V was pared by 0 bases and J by 1 base, with 10 bases of the junction left unmatched. The length of the CDR3 is 19 residues. Germline assignment: CDR1 SGDLS and CDR2 YYNGEE. The CDR3 region has the DNA TGTGCCAGCAGCGTAGCTTTGGGAGGGGATCTTTCTGGGGCCAACGTCCTGACTTTC. This translates into CASSVALGGDLSGANVLTF. Based on the CDR3 plus reference TRBV9 and TRBJ2-6, the full variable domain is DSGVTQTPKHLITATGQRVTLRCSPRSGDLSVYWYQQSLDQGLQFLIQYYNGEERAKGNILERFSAQQFPDLHSELNLSSLELGDSALYFCASSVALGGDLSGANVLTFGAGSRLTVL.